Presented here are 30 T cell receptor beta chains from one specimen sequenced in a study of blood T cell repertoires in COVID-19. Sequencing was performed with immunoSEQ multiplex PCR; in TCRdb, only in-frame clones are kept and a portion is missing. The sample lists hundreds of thousands of clones, approximately 91% occurring once. Sample: PBMCs or T cells enriched from blood (not recorded which). These TCRs come from a woman aged 40-49 years with acute COVID-19.

The chain is built from TRBV7-9 and TRBJ2-1; 11 nucleotides line up with TRBD2. Germline V gene lookup returns CDR1 SEHNR and CDR2 FQNEAQ (reference sequence). V dropped 2 bases and J dropped 7; count of bases not matched to a gene: 10. This CDR3 has 17 amino acids. Written as DNA, the CDR3 is TGTGCCAGCAGCTTAATCCCTAGCGGGGGGCTTGGGAATGAGCAGTTCTTC. Residues: CASSLIPSGGLGNEQFF.

This clone has a handful of counts. The V gene is TRBV3-1 (or the pseudogene TRBV3-2), the J gene TRBJ2-7; D gene unclear. V gave up 3 bases and J gave up 1 base, with 7 bases separating them. CDR3 size: 13 residues. Per germline, CDR1 LGHDT and CDR2 YNNKEL (reference sequence). The CDR3 spells CASSHSGSYEQYF. CDR3 bases: TGTGCCAGCAGCCATTCAGGATCCTACGAGCAGTACTTC.

This chain links TRBV6-5 with TRBJ2-2, with a weak D call TRBD1 (5 bases). With 5 bases removed from V and 6 bases from J, the gap between germline ends came to 13 bases. The germline V gene has CDR1 MNHEY and CDR2 SVGAGI. The CDR3 sequence is 14 residues long. The CDR3 DNA reads TGTGCCAGCAGTCCCCAAGGGGTGGCCGGGGAGCTGTTTTTT. Protein product: CASSPQGVAGELFF.

The rearrangement joins TRBV20-1 to TRBJ1-2, with a possible D match to TRBD1 (6 bases). CDR3 length: 11 residues. The V gene lost 6 bases and the J gene lost 7 bases, with 12 bases spanning the gap. Germline CDR1 reads DFQATT; CDR2 reads SNEGSKA (reference sequence). CDR3 residues: CSASDRTGYTF. The CDR3 bases are TGCAGTGCCTCGGACAGAACTGGCTACACCTTC.

V gene TRBV19 combines with J gene TRBJ1-1, with D uncertain. This CDR3 is 15 amino acids long. V lost 7 bases and J 1 base, leaving 16 bases between the germline ends. Per the germline V gene, CDR1 is LNHDA and CDR2 is SQIVND (reference sequence). The CDR3 DNA follows: TGTGCCAGTAATCTCCCTACTATAGGGAACACTGAAGCTTTCTTT. Translating gives CASNLPTIGNTEAFF. Together with reference TRBV19 and TRBJ1-1, the CDR3 gives the full variable domain: DGGITQSPKYLFRKEGQNVTLSCEQNLNHDAMYWYRQDPGQGLRLIYYSQIVNDFQKGDIAEGYSVSREKKESFPLTVTSAQKNPTAFYLCASNLPTIGNTEAFFGQGTRLTVV.

This clone has only one observation. The rearrangement joins TRBV3-1 (or the pseudogene TRBV3-2) to TRBJ2-7; TRBD2 aligns across 13 bases. The junction had 14 bases not matched to a gene; V was cut back by 4 bases and J by 5 bases. The CDR3 is 18 amino acids. The germline CDR1 and CDR2 sequences are LGHDT and YNNKEL (reference sequence). In DNA form, the CDR3 reads TGTGCCAGCAGCCCCTGGACTAGCGGGGGCCCTCCGCTCAACGAGCAGTACTTC. It codes for CASSPWTSGGPPLNEQYF.

The chain employs TRBV3-1 (or the pseudogene TRBV3-2) and TRBJ2-1; 8 bases map to TRBD2. Germline V gives CDR1 LGHDT, CDR2 YNNKEL (reference sequence). This CDR3 is 19 amino acids long. The trim removed 1 base at V and 3 bases at J, leaving 14 bases unmatched. As DNA, the CDR3 is TGTGCCAGCAGCCAAGTACGGGCAGCGGGGGTAGGAGGCTACAATGAGCAGTTCTTC. It is translated as CASSQVRAAGVGGYNEQFF.

This chain connects TRBV5-1 to TRBJ1-1; 7 bases map to TRBD1. Per the germline V gene, CDR1 is SGHRS and CDR2 is YFSETQ. CDR3 size: 15 residues. V lost 3 bases, J lost 0 bases, and 5 bases stayed unmatched. The CDR3 spells CASSSGDSLNTEAFF. The CDR3 region has the DNA TGCGCCAGCAGCTCAGGGGACAGCTTGAACACTGAAGCTTTCTTT.

In its sample, this clone was seen once. The chain links TRBV19 to TRBJ1-5, with 8 bases identical to TRBD1. This CDR3 comprises 15 residues. Germline V gene lookup returns CDR1 LNHDA and CDR2 SQIVND (reference sequence). With V trimmed by 6 bases and J by 3 bases, 7 bases remained unmatched. The CDR3 reads CASSEGQEVNQPQHF. DNA for the CDR3: TGTGCCAGTAGCGAGGGACAGGAGGTCAATCAGCCCCAGCATTTT.

The chain is built from TRBV5-8 and TRBJ2-2; D might be TRBD1 (6 bases). The CDR3 has 15 residues. Trimming left V 0 bases short and J 9 bases short, with 15 bases between. CDR1 and CDR2 (germline): SGHTS, YDEGEE. CDR3 coding DNA: TGTGCCAGCAGCTTGGCACGGACAGCAGGCCGGGAGCTGTTTTTT. This encodes CASSLARTAGRELFF.

This chain joins TRBV23-1 and TRBJ2-5; 8 bases are shared with TRBD1. TRBV23-1 is placed among ORFs of uncertain function. The CDR3 is 13 amino acids. The CDR3 DNA reads as TGCGCGACCCAATCAGGGGGCGGCGAGACCCAGTACTTC. Translating gives CATQSGGGETQYF.

This clone was observed a single time. The CDR3, as DNA: TGTGCCAGCAGCTTCTCTTCAGGGTCAAGGGGCTACGAGCAGTACTTC. Protein product: CASSFSSGSRGYEQYF. The chain uses TRBV13 and TRBJ2-7, with a possible D match to TRBD1 (5 bases). Trimming stripped 3 bases from V and 3 bases from J, with 18 bases between. The CDR3 extends over 16 amino acids. Germline lookup yields CDR1 PRHDT and CDR2 FYEKMQ (reference sequence).

This rearrangement joins TRBV12-5 to TRBJ2-2; D gene ambiguous. The germline CDR1 and CDR2 sequences are LGHNT and FRNRAP. V was clipped by 6 bases and J by 4 bases, with 12 bases between them. The CDR3 sequence is 14 residues long. The CDR3 DNA is TGTGCTAGTGGCCGTGACAAGTTCACCGGGGAGCTGTTTTTT. Encoded protein: CASGRDKFTGELFF.

The chain has TRBV4-1 and TRBJ2-5; TRBD1 matches 7 bases. The CDR3 sequence is 15 residues long. Germline V gene lookup returns CDR1 MGHRA and CDR2 YSYEKL. Losses at the gene ends were 2 bases for V and 2 bases for J; bases not matched to a gene: 5. This chain's CDR3 is CASSQTTGKQETQYF. DNA of the CDR3: TGCGCCAGCAGCCAAACGACAGGGAAGCAAGAGACCCAGTACTTC.

The V and J genes are TRBV4-1 and TRBJ2-3, with TRBD1 matching over 8 bases. J gave up 0 bases and V 3 bases, and 2 bases lay outside the gene matches. The V gene's germline CDR1 is MGHRA and CDR2 YSYEKL. This CDR3 is built from 15 residues. In DNA, the CDR3 is TGCGCCAGCAGCCAGCGGGACAGGAGCACAGATACGCAGTATTTT. Protein product: CASSQRDRSTDTQYF.

As regards this clone: The sample carries other DNA sequences with the same CDR3. V gene TRBV9 combines with J gene TRBJ2-6; D is possibly TRBD1 (5 bases). With 1 base removed from V and 1 base from J, the gap between germline ends came to 6 bases. The CDR3 contains 15 residues. The germline CDR1 and CDR2 sequences are SGDLS and YYNGEE. CDR3 residues: CASSVRGSGANVLTF. The CDR3 region has the DNA TGTGCCAGCAGCGTAAGGGGTTCTGGGGCCAACGTCCTGACTTTC.

The chain combines TRBV5-1 with TRBJ2-2, with TRBD1 as a possible D gene (5 bases). Germline CDR1 SGHRS, CDR2 YFSETQ. Trimming cost V 0 bases and J 1 base, with 7 bases left between them. This CDR3 has 15 residues. CDR3 DNA sequence: TGCGCCAGCAGCTTGGGACAGATGAACACCGGGGAGCTGTTTTTT. Translated, it gives CASSLGQMNTGELFF.

V is TRBV27 and J is TRBJ1-5; D is possibly TRBD1 (5 bases). The CDR3 consists of 14 residues. CDR1 and CDR2 from the germline V gene are MNHEY and SMNVEV (reference sequence). The V end lost 5 bases, the J end lost 5 bases, and 13 bases lay between the germline ends. For the CDR3, the DNA is TGTGCCAGCAGTCAAAGCAGGACATATCAGCCCCAGCATTTT. It specifies CASSQSRTYQPQHF.

V gene TRBV30 combines with J gene TRBJ1-2, with 7 bases that match TRBD1. V dropped 1 base and J dropped 8; count of bases not matched to a gene: 4. The length of the CDR3 is 12 residues. Germline CDR1 GTSNPN, CDR2 SVGIG (reference sequence). Here the CDR3 reads CAWSGQGVGYTF. CDR3 DNA sequence: TGTGCCTGGAGTGGACAGGGAGTCGGCTACACCTTC.

The chain carries TRBV7-9 and TRBJ1-1; 7 bases are a match to TRBD1. This CDR3 has 14 amino acids. V trimming: 5 bases; J trimming: 4 bases; junction bases outside the gene matches: 7. CDR1 is SEHNR, CDR2 FQNEAQ, per germline (reference sequence). The CDR3 nucleotides read TGTGCCAGCAGCATGCTAGGGGGCGTCACTGAAGCTTTCTTT. This translates into CASSMLGGVTEAFF. The full variable domain, its missing parts supplied by reference TRBV7-9 and TRBJ1-1, is DTGVSQNPRHKITKRGQNVTFRCDPISEHNRLYWYRQTLGQGPEFLTYFQNEAQLEKSRLLSDRFSAERPKGSFSTLEIQRTEQGDSAMYLCASSMLGGVTEAFFGQGTRLTVV.

This rearrangement joins TRBV7-9 to TRBJ1-4; weak D call: TRBD1 (6 bases). V dropped 10 bases and J dropped 3 bases, with 18 bases sitting between them. This CDR3 contains 15 residues. Germline V gene data show CDR1 as SEHNR and CDR2 as FQNEAQ (reference sequence). CDR3 sequence (DNA): TGTGCCACCACACGGGGGGCTGGGGCTAATGAAAAACTGTTTTTT. Protein sequence: CATTRGAGANEKLFF.

V is TRBV5-4 and J is TRBJ2-3, with unresolved D. The V gene lost 0 bases and the J gene lost 0 bases, with 5 bases spanning the gap. This CDR3 contains 14 residues. Germline V lookup: CDR1 SGHNT, CDR2 YYREEE (reference sequence). CDR3 region: CASSLGMSTDTQYF. The CDR3 DNA sequence: TGTGCCAGCAGCTTGGGTATGAGCACAGATACGCAGTATTTT. The full variable domain, completed using reference TRBV5-4 and TRBJ2-3, is ETGVTQSPTHLIKTRGQQVTLRCSSQSGHNTVSWYQQALGQGPQFIFQYYREEENGRGNFPPRFSGLQFPNYSSELNVNALELDDSALYLCASSLGMSTDTQYFGPGTRLTVL.

V is TRBV20-1 and J is TRBJ2-7; 12 bases map to TRBD1. The CDR3 runs 13 residues. The junction had 3 bases not matched to a gene; V was cut back by 3 bases and J by 6 bases. CDR1 is DFQATT and CDR2 is SNEGSKA in the germline V gene (reference sequence). CDR3 residues: CSASRDRGPEQYF. In DNA form, the CDR3 reads TGCAGTGCTAGTAGGGACAGGGGGCCCGAGCAGTACTTC.

V is TRBV15 and J is TRBJ2-7; a possible D gene is TRBD1 (6 bases). V was cut by 0 bases and J by 3 bases, with 6 bases left in between. CDR1 and CDR2 from the germline V gene are LNHNV and YYDKDF (reference sequence). This CDR3 region has 13 residues. The CDR3 loop is CATSREDSYEQYF. CDR3 coding DNA: TGTGCCACCAGCAGAGAGGACAGCTACGAGCAGTACTTC.

This rearrangement joins TRBV6-5 to TRBJ2-2; perhaps TRBD2 as D (6 bases). Germline values: CDR1 MNHEY, CDR2 SVGAGI. V lost 4 bases, J lost 5 bases, and 14 bases lay in between. The CDR3 has 15 amino acids. Here the CDR3 reads CASSWEDGETGELFF. As DNA, the CDR3 is TGTGCCAGCAGTTGGGAGGACGGGGAAACCGGGGAGCTGTTTTTT.

The count of this clone is one. The chain employs TRBV3-1 (or the pseudogene TRBV3-2) and TRBJ1-4; 7 bases fit TRBD1. The germline V gene encodes CDR1 LGHDT and CDR2 YNNKEL (reference sequence). CDR3 length equals 14 residues. The J segment lost 5 bases and the V segment lost 4 bases, leaving 4 bases of the junction unmatched. This CDR3 is CASSRQGGNEKLFF. As DNA, the CDR3 is TGTGCCAGCAGCCGGCAGGGGGGAAATGAAAAACTGTTTTTT.

CDR3 nucleotides: TGCAGTGCTAGTGGCGGGGCCGCCAACAATGAGCAGTTCTTC. This encodes CSASGGAANNEQFF. The chain joins TRBV20-1 to TRBJ2-1, with a tentative D call TRBD2 (6 bases). The CDR3 loop spans 14 amino acids. V was shortened by 3 bases and J by 5 bases, with 14 bases between the two germline ends. CDR1 is DFQATT and CDR2 is SNEGSKA in the germline V gene (reference sequence).

V gene TRBV29-1 combines with J gene TRBJ1-1; D is perhaps TRBD1 (5 bases). The CDR3 spans 14 residues. Trimming took off 2 bases at V and 5 bases at J, with 15 bases between the two ends. Per the germline V gene, CDR1 is SQVTM and CDR2 is ANQGSEA. In DNA, the CDR3 is TGCAGCGTTGAAAAAGGGTGGGGGGGGACTGAAGCTTTCTTT. Amino acid sequence: CSVEKGWGGTEAFF.

V gene TRBV2 combines with J gene TRBJ2-7, with 8 bases aligning to TRBD1. Germline CDR1 reads SNHLY; CDR2 reads FYNNEI. Unmatched junction bases numbered 7, after V lost 0 bases and J lost 3 bases. The CDR3 has 16 amino acids. The CDR3 nucleotides are TGTGCCAGCAGTGAAGCGCTAGGACAGGGACTCTACGAGCAGTACTTC. Translated: CASSEALGQGLYEQYF.

The genes are TRBV7-2 and TRBJ2-3, with 7 nucleotides matching TRBD1. The J segment lost 2 bases and the V segment lost 5 bases, leaving 7 bases of the junction unmatched. From germline, CDR1 is SGHTA and CDR2 FQGNSA. The CDR3 loop spans 15 amino acids. The CDR3: CASSPDRVYTDTQYF. CDR3 nucleotides: TGTGCCAGCAGCCCAGACAGGGTTTACACAGATACGCAGTATTTT.